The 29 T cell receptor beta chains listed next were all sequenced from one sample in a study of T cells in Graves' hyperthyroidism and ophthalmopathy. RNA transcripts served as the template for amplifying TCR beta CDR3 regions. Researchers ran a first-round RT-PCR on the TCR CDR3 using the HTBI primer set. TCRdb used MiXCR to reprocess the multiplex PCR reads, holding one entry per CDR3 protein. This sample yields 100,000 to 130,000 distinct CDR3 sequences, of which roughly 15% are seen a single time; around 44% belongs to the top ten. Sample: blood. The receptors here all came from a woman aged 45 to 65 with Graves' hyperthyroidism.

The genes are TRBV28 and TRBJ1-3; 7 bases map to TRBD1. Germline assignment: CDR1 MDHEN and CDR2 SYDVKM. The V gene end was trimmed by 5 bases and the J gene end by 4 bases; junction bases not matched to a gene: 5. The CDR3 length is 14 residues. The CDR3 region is CASSPQGTGNTIYF. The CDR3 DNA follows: TGTGCCAGCAGTCCACAGGGGACCGGAAACACCATATATTTT.

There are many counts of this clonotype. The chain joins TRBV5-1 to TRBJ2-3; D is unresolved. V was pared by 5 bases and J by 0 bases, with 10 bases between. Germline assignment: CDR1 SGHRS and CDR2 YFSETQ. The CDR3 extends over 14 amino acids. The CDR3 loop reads CASRSQTSTDTQYF. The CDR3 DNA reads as TGCGCCAGCAGATCGCAAACGAGCACAGATACGCAGTATTTT. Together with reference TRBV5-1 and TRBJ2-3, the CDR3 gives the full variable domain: KAGVTQTPRYLIKTRGQQVTLSCSPISGHRSVSWYQQTPGQGLQFLFEYFSETQRNKGNFPGRFSGRQFSNSRSEMNVSTLELGDSALYLCASRSQTSTDTQYFGPGTRLTVL.

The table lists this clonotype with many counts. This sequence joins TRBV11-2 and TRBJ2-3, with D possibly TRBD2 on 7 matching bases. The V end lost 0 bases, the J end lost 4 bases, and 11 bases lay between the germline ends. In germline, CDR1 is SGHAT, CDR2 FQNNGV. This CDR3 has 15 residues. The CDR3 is CASSLDRGAADTQYF. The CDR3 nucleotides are TGTGCCAGCAGCTTAGATCGGGGGGCAGCAGATACGCAGTATTTT.

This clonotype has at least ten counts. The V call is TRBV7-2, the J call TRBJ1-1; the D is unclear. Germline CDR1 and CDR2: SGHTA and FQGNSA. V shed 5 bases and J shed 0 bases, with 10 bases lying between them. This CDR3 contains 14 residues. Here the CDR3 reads CASSPSKLNTEAFF. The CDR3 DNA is TGTGCCAGCAGCCCCTCGAAATTGAACACTGAAGCTTTCTTT.

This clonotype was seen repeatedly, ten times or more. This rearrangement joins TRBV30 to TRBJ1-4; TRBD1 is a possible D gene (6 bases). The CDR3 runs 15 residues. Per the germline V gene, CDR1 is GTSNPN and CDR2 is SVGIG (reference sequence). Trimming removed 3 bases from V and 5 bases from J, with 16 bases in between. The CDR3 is CAWRPIGQKNEKLFF. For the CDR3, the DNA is TGTGCCTGGAGACCTATCGGACAGAAGAATGAAAAACTGTTTTTT.

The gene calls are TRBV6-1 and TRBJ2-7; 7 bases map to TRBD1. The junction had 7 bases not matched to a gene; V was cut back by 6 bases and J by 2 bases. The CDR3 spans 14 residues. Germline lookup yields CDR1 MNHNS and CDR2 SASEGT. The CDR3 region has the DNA TGTGCCAGCAGGAGGACAGGCAGCACCTACGAGCAGTACTTC. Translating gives CASRRTGSTYEQYF.

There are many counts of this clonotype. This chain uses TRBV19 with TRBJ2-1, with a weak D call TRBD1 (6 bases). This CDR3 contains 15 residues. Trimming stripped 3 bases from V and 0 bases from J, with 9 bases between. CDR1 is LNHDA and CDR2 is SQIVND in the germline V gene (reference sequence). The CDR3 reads CASSILDSSYNEQFF. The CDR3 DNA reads TGTGCCAGTAGTATTTTGGACAGCTCCTACAATGAGCAGTTCTTC.

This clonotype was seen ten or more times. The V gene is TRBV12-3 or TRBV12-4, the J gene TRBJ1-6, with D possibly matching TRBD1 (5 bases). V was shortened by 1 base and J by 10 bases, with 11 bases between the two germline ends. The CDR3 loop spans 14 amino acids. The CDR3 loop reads CASSLGRGVSPLHF. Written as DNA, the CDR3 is TGTGCCAGCAGTTTAGGAAGGGGAGTATCACCCCTCCACTTT.

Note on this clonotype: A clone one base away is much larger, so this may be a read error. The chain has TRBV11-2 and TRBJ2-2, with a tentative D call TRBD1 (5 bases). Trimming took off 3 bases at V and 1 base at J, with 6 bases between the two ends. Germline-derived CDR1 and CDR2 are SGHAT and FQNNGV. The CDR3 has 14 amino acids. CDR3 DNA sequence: TGTGCCAGCAGCTTTACAGGGAACACCGGGGAGCTGTTTTTT. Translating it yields CASSFTGNTGELFF.

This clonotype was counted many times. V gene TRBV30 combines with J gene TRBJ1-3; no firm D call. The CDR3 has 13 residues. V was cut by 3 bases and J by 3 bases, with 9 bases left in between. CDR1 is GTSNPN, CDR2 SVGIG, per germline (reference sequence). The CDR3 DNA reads TGTGCCTGGAGGGCACACAGTGGAAACACCATATATTTT. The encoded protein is CAWRAHSGNTIYF.

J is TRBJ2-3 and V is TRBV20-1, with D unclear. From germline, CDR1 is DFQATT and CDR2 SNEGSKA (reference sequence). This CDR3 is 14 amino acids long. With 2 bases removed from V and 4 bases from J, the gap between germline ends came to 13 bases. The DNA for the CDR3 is TGCAGTGCTAGATCGACCATTAACGCAGATACGCAGTATTTT. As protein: CSARSTINADTQYF.

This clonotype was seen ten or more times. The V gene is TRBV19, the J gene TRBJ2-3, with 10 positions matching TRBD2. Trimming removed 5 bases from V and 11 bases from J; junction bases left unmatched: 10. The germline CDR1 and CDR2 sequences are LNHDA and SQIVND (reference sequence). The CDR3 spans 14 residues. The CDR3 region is CASSEYSGTSVQYF. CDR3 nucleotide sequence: TGTGCCAGTAGTGAATACTCCGGGACTAGCGTGCAGTATTTT.

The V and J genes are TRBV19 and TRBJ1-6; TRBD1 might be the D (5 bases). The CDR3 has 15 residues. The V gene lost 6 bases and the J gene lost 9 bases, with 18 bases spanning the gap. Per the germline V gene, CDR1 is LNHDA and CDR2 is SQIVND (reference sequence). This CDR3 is CASSTGLRHGSPLHF. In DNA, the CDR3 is TGTGCCAGTAGCACGGGACTGAGACATGGTTCACCCCTCCACTTT.

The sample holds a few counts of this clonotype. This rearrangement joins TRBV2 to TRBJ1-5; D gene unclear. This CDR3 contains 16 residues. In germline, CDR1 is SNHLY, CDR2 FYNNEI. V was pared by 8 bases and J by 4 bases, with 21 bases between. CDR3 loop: CASALEETLFNQPQHF. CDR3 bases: TGTGCCAGCGCCCTTGAGGAAACATTATTTAATCAGCCCCAGCATTTT.

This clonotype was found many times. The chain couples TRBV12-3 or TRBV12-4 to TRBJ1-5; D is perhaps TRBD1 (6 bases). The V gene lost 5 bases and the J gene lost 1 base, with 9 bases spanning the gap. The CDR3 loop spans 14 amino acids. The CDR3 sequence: CASSHRVSNQPQHF. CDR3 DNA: TGTGCCAGCAGTCACAGGGTGAGCAATCAGCCCCAGCATTTT.

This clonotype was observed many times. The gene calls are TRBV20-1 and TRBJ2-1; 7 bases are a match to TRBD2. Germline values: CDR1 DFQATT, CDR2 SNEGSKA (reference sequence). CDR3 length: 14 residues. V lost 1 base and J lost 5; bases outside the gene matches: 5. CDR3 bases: TGCAGTGCTAGAGTGAGTCTAGCGGACAATGAGCAGTTCTTC. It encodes CSARVSLADNEQFF.

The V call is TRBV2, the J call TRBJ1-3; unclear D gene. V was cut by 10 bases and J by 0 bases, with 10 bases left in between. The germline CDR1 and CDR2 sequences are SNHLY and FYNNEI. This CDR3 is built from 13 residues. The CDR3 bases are TGTGCCAACATCCCAGACTCTGGAAACACCATATATTTT. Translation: CANIPDSGNTIYF.

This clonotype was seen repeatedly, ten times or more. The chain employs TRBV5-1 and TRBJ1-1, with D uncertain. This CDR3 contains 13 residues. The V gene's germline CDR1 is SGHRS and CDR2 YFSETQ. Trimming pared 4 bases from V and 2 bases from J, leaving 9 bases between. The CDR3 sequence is CASSKGPNTEAFF. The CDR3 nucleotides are TGCGCCAGCAGCAAAGGACCTAACACTGAAGCTTTCTTT.

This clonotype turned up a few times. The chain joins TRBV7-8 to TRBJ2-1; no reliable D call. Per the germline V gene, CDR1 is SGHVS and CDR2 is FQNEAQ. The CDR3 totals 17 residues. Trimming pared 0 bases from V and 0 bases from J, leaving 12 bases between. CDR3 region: CASSLAVSVLSYNEQFF. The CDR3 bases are TGTGCCAGCAGCTTAGCGGTTTCCGTTCTCTCCTACAATGAGCAGTTCTTC.

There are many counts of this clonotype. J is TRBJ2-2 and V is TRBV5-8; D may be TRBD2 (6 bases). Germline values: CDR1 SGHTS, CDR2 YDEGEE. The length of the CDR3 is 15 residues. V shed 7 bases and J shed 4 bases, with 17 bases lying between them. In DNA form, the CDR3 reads TGTGCCAGCTCTTGGCGGAGGGGAATCACCGGGGAGCTGTTTTTT. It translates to CASSWRRGITGELFF.

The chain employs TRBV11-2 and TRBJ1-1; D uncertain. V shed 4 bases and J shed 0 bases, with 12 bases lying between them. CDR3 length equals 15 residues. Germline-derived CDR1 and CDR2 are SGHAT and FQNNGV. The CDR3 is CASSSLDGMNTEAFF. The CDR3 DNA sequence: TGTGCCAGCAGCTCGCTGGACGGTATGAACACTGAAGCTTTCTTT. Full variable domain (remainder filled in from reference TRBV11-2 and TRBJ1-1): EAGVAQSPRYKIIEKRQSVAFWCNPISGHATLYWYQQILGQGPKLLIQFQNNGVVDDSQLPKDRFSAERLKGVDSTLKIQPAKLEDSAVYLCASSSLDGMNTEAFFGQGTRLTVV.

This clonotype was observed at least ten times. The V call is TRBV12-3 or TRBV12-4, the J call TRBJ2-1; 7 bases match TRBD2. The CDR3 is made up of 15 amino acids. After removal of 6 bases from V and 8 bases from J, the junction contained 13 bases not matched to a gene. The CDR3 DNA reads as TGTGCCAGCAGCAATCCGCGGCGGGAGAGGGATGAGCAGTTCTTC. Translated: CASSNPRRERDEQFF.

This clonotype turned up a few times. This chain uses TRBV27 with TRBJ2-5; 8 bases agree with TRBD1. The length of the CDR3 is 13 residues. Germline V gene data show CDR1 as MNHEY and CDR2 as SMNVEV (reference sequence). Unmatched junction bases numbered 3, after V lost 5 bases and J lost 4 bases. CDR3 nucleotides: TGTGCCAGCAGTGCGACAGGGGTAGAGACCCAGTACTTC. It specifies CASSATGVETQYF.

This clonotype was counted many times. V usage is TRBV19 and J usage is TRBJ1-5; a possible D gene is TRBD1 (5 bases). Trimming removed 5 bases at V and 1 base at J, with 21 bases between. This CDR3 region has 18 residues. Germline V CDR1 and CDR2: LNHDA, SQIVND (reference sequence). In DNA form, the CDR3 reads TGTGCCAGTAGTCGGGTGGGGGGGATTGTACTCAGCAATCAGCCCCAGCATTTT. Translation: CASSRVGGIVLSNQPQHF.

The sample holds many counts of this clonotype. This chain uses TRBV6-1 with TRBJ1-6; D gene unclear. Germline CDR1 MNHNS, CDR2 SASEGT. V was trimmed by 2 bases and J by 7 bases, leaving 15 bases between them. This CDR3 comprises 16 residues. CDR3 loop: CASSEQTENTNSPLHF. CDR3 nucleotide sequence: TGTGCCAGCAGTGAACAGACTGAGAATACGAATTCACCCCTCCACTTT.

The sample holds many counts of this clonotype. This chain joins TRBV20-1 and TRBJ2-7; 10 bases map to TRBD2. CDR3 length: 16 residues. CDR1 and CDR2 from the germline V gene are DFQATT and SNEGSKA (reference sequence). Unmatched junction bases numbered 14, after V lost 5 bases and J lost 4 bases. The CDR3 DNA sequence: TGCAGTGCTTCCCCCACGGCTAGCGGGAGAGGGTACGAGCAGTACTTC. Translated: CSASPTASGRGYEQYF.

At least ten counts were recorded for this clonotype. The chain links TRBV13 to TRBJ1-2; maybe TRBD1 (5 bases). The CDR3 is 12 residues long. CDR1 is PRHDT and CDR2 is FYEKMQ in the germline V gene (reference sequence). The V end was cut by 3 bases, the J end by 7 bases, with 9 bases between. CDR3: CASSLIQAGYTF. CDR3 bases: TGTGCCAGCAGCTTGATACAGGCTGGCTACACCTTC.

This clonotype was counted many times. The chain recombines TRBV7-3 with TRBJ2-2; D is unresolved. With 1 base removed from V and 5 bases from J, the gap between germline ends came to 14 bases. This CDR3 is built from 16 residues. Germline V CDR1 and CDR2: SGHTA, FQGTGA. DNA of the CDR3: TGTGCCAGCAGCTTAAATAGCTTTGGGGTAACCGGGGAGCTGTTTTTT. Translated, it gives CASSLNSFGVTGELFF.

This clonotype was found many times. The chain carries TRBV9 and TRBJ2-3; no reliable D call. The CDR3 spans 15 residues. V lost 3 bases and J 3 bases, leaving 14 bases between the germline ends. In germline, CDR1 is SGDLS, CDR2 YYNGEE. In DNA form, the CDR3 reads TGTGCCAGCAGCGGTTCCCCAGGTCGAACAGATACGCAGTATTTT. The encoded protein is CASSGSPGRTDTQYF.